The source of this T cell receptor (beta chain) is a study of blood T cell repertoires in COVID-19. TCRdb keeps only in-frame clones here, not all; method: immunoSEQ multiplex PCR. The table lists about 34,000 clones, 70% to 80% of them singletons. The receptor comes from a human donor in a cohort sampled during active COVID-19. The sequenced sample was peripheral blood.

The DNA of the CDR3 is TGTGCCAGCAGCCACCGGGACTTACACTACAATGAGCAGTTCTTC. This codes for CASSHRDLHYNEQFF. V is TRBV14 and J is TRBJ2-1, with D possibly being TRBD2 (6 bases). The CDR3 is 15 residues long. Germline V gene lookup returns CDR1 SGHDN and CDR2 FVKESK. Trimming shortened V by 3 bases and J by 3 bases, and 12 bases separated the two germline ends.